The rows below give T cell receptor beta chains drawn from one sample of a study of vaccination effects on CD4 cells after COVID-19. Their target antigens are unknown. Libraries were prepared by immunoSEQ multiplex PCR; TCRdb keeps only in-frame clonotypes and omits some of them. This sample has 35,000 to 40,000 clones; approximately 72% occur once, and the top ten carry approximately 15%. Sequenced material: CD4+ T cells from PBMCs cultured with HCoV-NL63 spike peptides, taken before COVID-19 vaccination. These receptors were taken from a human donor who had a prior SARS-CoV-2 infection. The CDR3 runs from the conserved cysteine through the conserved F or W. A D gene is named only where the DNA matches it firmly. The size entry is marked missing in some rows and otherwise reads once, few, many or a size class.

CAWSDWSGLGNSPLHF TGTGCCTGGAGCGACTGGTCGGGGTTGGGTAATTCACCCCTCCACTTT NA TRBV30 16 TRBJ1-6 few
CASSLTGEQKYNEQFF TGCGCCAGCAGCTTAACTGGGGAGCAGAAGTACAATGAGCAGTTCTTC NA TRBV5-1 16 TRBJ2-1 NA
CASSNPGQGLSVYGYTF TGCGCCAGCAGTAACCCGGGACAAGGACTGTCAGTCTATGGCTACACCTTC NA TRBV5-1 17 TRBJ1-2 NA
CASSQETYTGELFF TGTGCCAGCAGCCAAGAGACATATACCGGGGAGCTGTTTTTT NA TRBV14 14 TRBJ2-2 NA
CASSYSGSGNYGYTF TGTGCCAGCAGTTACTCTGGGTCAGGGAACTATGGCTACACCTTC NA TRBV6-5 15 TRBJ1-2 NA
CATRKGRNTGELFF TGTGCCACCCGAAAGGGAAGGAACACCGGGGAGCTGTTTTTT NA TRBV27 14 TRBJ2-2 NA
CASGTQPGQGAYEQYF TGTGCTAGTGGTACACAACCGGGACAGGGCGCCTACGAGCAGTACTTC TRBD1 TRBV12-5 16 TRBJ2-7 NA
CASSAAGASTEAFF TGTGCCAGCAGCGCAGCAGGGGCTTCCACTGAAGCTTTCTTT NA TRBV9 14 TRBJ1-1 NA
CASSPLDRGTEAFF TGTGCCAGCAGTCCTTTGGACAGGGGTACTGAAGCTTTCTTT TRBD1 TRBV28 14 TRBJ1-1 NA
CASSNPGVYEQYF TGTGCCAGTAGTAATCCGGGAGTTTACGAGCAGTACTTC NA TRBV19 13 TRBJ2-7 NA
CAISESFGFETQYF TGTGCCATCAGTGAGTCGTTTGGTTTTGAGACCCAGTACTTC NA TRBV10-3 14 TRBJ2-5 NA
CASSGGVGVSYEQYF TGTGCCAGCAGTGGAGGTGTCGGGGTATCCTACGAGCAGTACTTC NA TRBV2 15 TRBJ2-7 once
CAISESVGASGAPLGTDTQYF TGTGCCATCAGTGAGTCAGTGGGGGCTAGCGGGGCGCCTCTGGGGACAGATACGCAGTATTTT TRBD2 TRBV10-3 21 TRBJ2-3 NA
CASSDEGNYGYTF TGTGCCAGCAGTGATGAGGGTAACTATGGCTACACCTTC NA TRBV2 13 TRBJ1-2 NA
CASSYFRSGAYNEQFF TGTGCCAGCAGTTACTTTCGTAGCGGCGCCTACAATGAGCAGTTCTTC NA TRBV27 16 TRBJ2-1 NA
CASKGGPGDASQYF TGTGCCAGCAAAGGGGGACCGGGGGATGCGTCCCAGTACTTC NA TRBV2 14 TRBJ2-5 once
CATSKWDGSYEQYF TGTGCCACCAGCAAATGGGACGGTTCCTACGAGCAGTACTTC NA TRBV15 14 TRBJ2-7 few
CASSFTVGQPQHF TGTGCCAGCAGTTTTACCGTCGGGCAGCCCCAGCATTTT NA TRBV12-3/TRBV12-4 13 TRBJ1-5 NA
CASSVDLQPGGYTF TGTGCCAGCAGCGTAGATCTCCAGCCGGGGGGCTACACCTTC NA TRBV9 14 TRBJ1-2 once
CASSLRGNTGELFF TGTGCCAGCAGCTTACGGGGGAACACCGGGGAGCTGTTTTTT NA TRBV7-2 14 TRBJ2-2 once
CASSLATGQLFNQPQHF TGTGCCAGCAGCTTAGCCACGGGACAGCTATTCAATCAGCCCCAGCATTTT TRBD1 TRBV7-9 17 TRBJ1-5 NA
CASSQVATGRDQPQHF TGTGCCAGCAGCCAAGTCGCGACAGGTAGGGATCAGCCCCAGCATTTT NA TRBV4-2 16 TRBJ1-5 NA
CAWSKASGQNEQYF TGTGCCTGGAGTAAGGCTAGCGGGCAAAACGAGCAGTACTTC TRBD2 TRBV30 14 TRBJ2-7 NA
CASSEVLKTDTQYF TGTGCCAGCAGTGAAGTGTTGAAGACAGATACGCAGTATTTT NA TRBV2 14 TRBJ2-3 NA
CASSRWGGENYGYTF TGTGCCAGCAGCCGATGGGGTGGGGAAAACTATGGCTACACCTTC NA TRBV7-9 15 TRBJ1-2 few
CASSYIATSGIENEQFF TGTGCCAGCAGTTACATTGCAACTAGCGGTATAGAAAATGAGCAGTTCTTC TRBD2 TRBV6-2/TRBV6-3 17 TRBJ2-1 NA